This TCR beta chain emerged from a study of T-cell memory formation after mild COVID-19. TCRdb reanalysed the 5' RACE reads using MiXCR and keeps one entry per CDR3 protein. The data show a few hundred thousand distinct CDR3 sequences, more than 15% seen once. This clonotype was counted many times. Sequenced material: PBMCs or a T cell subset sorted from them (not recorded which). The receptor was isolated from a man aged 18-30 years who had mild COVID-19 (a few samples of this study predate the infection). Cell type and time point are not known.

CDR3 in amino acids: CASSYEAWGGETTNEQFF. For the CDR3, the DNA is TGTGCCAGCAGCTACGAGGCGTGGGGGGGCGAAACTACGAATGAGCAGTTCTTC. The chain joins TRBV7-9 to TRBJ2-1, with a weak D call TRBD2 (7 bases). Germline CDR1 is SEHNR and CDR2 is FQNEAQ (reference sequence). The CDR3 length is 18 residues. V was clipped by 4 bases and J by 7 bases, with 26 bases between them.